These 21 T cell receptor beta chains share one sample of origin, sequenced in a study of blood T cell repertoires in COVID-19. Clones were sequenced by immunoSEQ multiplex PCR, and TCRdb holds only the in-frame ones, with some missing. The data hold approximately 390,000 clones, with more than 70% observed a single time. The source material was peripheral blood. The receptors shown here come from a woman in her sixties or seventies with COVID-19, enrolled during active disease.

The CDR3 spells CASSHRGGGYGYTF. CDR3 nucleotide sequence: TGTGCCAGCAGCCACCGCGGGGGGGGCTATGGCTACACCTTC. The chain combines TRBV3-1 (or the pseudogene TRBV3-2) with TRBJ1-2; TRBD1 might be the D (5 bases). This CDR3 is 14 amino acids long. The V and J ends lost 3 bases and 4 bases respectively, with 12 bases between them. CDR1 and CDR2 from the germline V gene are LGHDT and YNNKEL (reference sequence).

This sequence joins TRBV5-1 and TRBJ1-2; 7 bases align to TRBD1. Germline CDR1 SGHRS, CDR2 YFSETQ. The V segment lost 3 bases and the J segment 4 bases; nucleotides outside the gene matches: 6. CDR3 length: 14 amino acids. CDR3 bases: TGCGCCAGCAGCTACCGGGACAGCGTCTATGGCTACACCTTC. Translated: CASSYRDSVYGYTF.

The J gene is TRBJ1-5, the V gene TRBV28; TRBD1 matches at 9 bases. Germline CDR1 MDHEN, CDR2 SYDVKM. The CDR3 loop spans 16 amino acids. V shed 8 bases and J 6 bases; nucleotides not matched to a gene: 14. The CDR3 region is CASDTSGGQGSQPQHF. DNA of the CDR3: TGTGCCAGCGACACAAGTGGGGGACAGGGATCTCAGCCCCAGCATTTT. Full variable domain (missing parts from reference TRBV28 and TRBJ1-5): DVKVTQSSRYLVKRTGEKVFLECVQDMDHENMFWYRQDPGLGLRLIYFSYDVKMKEKGDIPEGYSVSREKKERFSLILESASTNQTSMYLCASDTSGGQGSQPQHFGDGTRLSIL.

This chain links TRBV5-4 with TRBJ2-3, with D possibly matching TRBD2 (6 bases). Germline assignment: CDR1 SGHNT and CDR2 YYREEE (reference sequence). V gave up 2 bases and J gave up 0 bases, with 10 bases separating them. This CDR3 is built from 15 residues. For the CDR3, the DNA is TGTGCCAGCAGCTTAGGGCGGGGTAGCACAGATACGCAGTATTTT. Protein product: CASSLGRGSTDTQYF.

As DNA, the CDR3 is TGTGCCAGCAGCCCCAGGGATCGGGGGGGGAAGCAGTACTTC. It encodes CASSPRDRGGKQYF. The gene calls are TRBV3-1 (or the pseudogene TRBV3-2) and TRBJ2-7, with 8 bases aligning to TRBD2. The length of the CDR3 is 14 residues. CDR1 is LGHDT, CDR2 YNNKEL, per germline (reference sequence). V shed 4 bases and J 8 bases; nucleotides not matched to a gene: 10.

The chain combines TRBV4-2 with TRBJ1-3, with TRBD1 matching 9 bases. This CDR3 spans 16 amino acids. The germline V gene encodes CDR1 LGHNA and CDR2 YNFKEQ. After removal of 4 bases from V and 3 bases from J, the junction contained 7 bases not matched to a gene. The chain's CDR3 is CASSLGGQGYGNTIYF. Here the CDR3 DNA reads TGTGCCAGCAGCCTGGGGGGACAGGGATATGGAAACACCATATATTTT.

This chain joins TRBV28 and TRBJ2-1; 12 bases are a match to TRBD2. The V and J ends lost 10 bases and 7 bases, in that order; junction bases with no gene match: 8. CDR1 and CDR2 from the germline V gene are MDHEN and SYDVKM. The CDR3 has 14 amino acids. CDR3 DNA: TGTGCCACTTCACTAGCGGGGGGCAGAAATGAGCAGTTCTTC. Its protein product is CATSLAGGRNEQFF.

The chain uses TRBV6-5 and TRBJ1-1, with 8 bases lining up with TRBD1. This CDR3 is 16 amino acids long. V was pared by 1 base and J by 4 bases, with 8 bases of the junction left unmatched. Germline values: CDR1 MNHEY, CDR2 SVGAGI. CDR3 sequence reads: CASSYLGRGHRTEAFF. In DNA form, the CDR3 reads TGTGCCAGCAGTTACTTGGGCAGGGGGCATCGCACTGAAGCTTTCTTT.

The chain uses TRBV5-1 and TRBJ2-1; 12 nucleotides match TRBD2. V shed 2 bases and J 4 bases; nucleotides not matched to a gene: 13. The CDR3 has 19 amino acids. From germline, CDR1 is SGHRS and CDR2 YFSETQ. The CDR3 DNA is TGCGCCAGCAGCTTAGCTAGCGGGGGGGCGGCTATGGAGTACAATGAGCAGTTCTTC. It is translated as CASSLASGGAAMEYNEQFF.

This clone was counted once. The chain recombines TRBV7-2 with TRBJ1-4; D gene uncertain. Trimming cost V 3 bases and J 0 bases, with 8 bases left between them. In germline, CDR1 is SGHTA, CDR2 FQGNSA. This CDR3 has 15 residues. CDR3 nucleotide sequence: TGTGCCAGCAGCTTGGATCAGGCAACTAATGAAAAACTGTTTTTT. It encodes CASSLDQATNEKLFF.

The chain recombines TRBV7-9 with TRBJ2-5; D is perhaps TRBD2 (6 bases). This CDR3 spans 13 amino acids. Germline loops: CDR1 SEHNR, CDR2 FQNEAQ (reference sequence). V gave up 5 bases and J gave up 5 bases, with 12 bases separating them. This CDR3 reads CASSRSGAETQYF. For the CDR3, the DNA is TGTGCCAGCAGCAGATCGGGAGCGGAGACCCAGTACTTC.

This clone showed up many times. The chain combines TRBV5-6 with TRBJ1-2; TRBD1 agrees at 8 bases. V shed 3 bases, J shed 0 bases, and the junction held 13 bases outside the gene matches. The CDR3 has 18 amino acids. Germline V lookup: CDR1 SGHDT, CDR2 YYEEEE. Written as DNA, the CDR3 is TGTGCCAGCAGCTCCTCAGGGGGCGCCTGGCTAGCTAACTATGGCTACACCTTC. It codes for CASSSSGGAWLANYGYTF.

The J gene is TRBJ2-7, the V gene TRBV2, with 8 bases that match TRBD1. After removal of 5 bases from V and 3 bases from J, the junction contained 6 bases not matched to a gene. The CDR3 is 14 residues long. The germline V gene has CDR1 SNHLY and CDR2 FYNNEI. The CDR3 DNA reads TGTGCCAGCAGTAGACAGGGGTCCGACTACGAGCAGTACTTC. This encodes CASSRQGSDYEQYF.

The V call is TRBV14, the J call TRBJ2-5; the D is unclear. This CDR3 contains 15 residues. Germline loops: CDR1 SGHDN, CDR2 FVKESK. The V end was cut by 2 bases, the J end by 1 base, with 11 bases between. DNA for the CDR3: TGTGCCAGCAGCCAACAGTTCGTGTTCCAAGAGACCCAGTACTTC. Residues: CASSQQFVFQETQYF.

The chain combines TRBV6-5 with TRBJ1-1; D is possibly TRBD1 (5 bases). The CDR3 is 13 amino acids. The germline gives CDR1 MNHEY, CDR2 SVGAGI. V was cut by 11 bases and J by 2 bases, with 15 bases left in between. In DNA form, the CDR3 reads TGTGCCCTAAGGGAAGGACATAACACTGAAGCTTTCTTT. Amino acids: CALREGHNTEAFF.

The chain recombines TRBV7-2 with TRBJ2-2; the match to TRBD1 covers 7 bases. The V gene's germline CDR1 is SGHTA and CDR2 FQGNSA. The CDR3 loop spans 14 amino acids. Trimming took 5 bases from V and 7 from J; bases not matched to a gene: 7. CDR3 amino acids: CASSPQGRSGELFF. The CDR3 DNA sequence: TGTGCCAGCAGCCCACAGGGGCGGAGCGGGGAGCTGTTTTTT.

This clone was counted a few times. The rearrangement joins TRBV10-3 to TRBJ1-5; D perhaps matches TRBD1 (5 bases). Trimming pared 5 bases from V and 7 bases from J, leaving 18 bases between. Germline V lookup: CDR1 ENHRY, CDR2 SYGVKD. This CDR3 spans 15 amino acids. CDR3 sequence reads: CAISRDGQGRQPQHF. The CDR3 DNA sequence: TGTGCCATCAGTAGAGATGGGCAGGGCAGGCAGCCCCAGCATTTT.

The chain uses TRBV13 and TRBJ1-1, with 9 nucleotides matching TRBD1. Per germline, CDR1 PRHDT and CDR2 FYEKMQ (reference sequence). The junction had 8 bases not matched to a gene; V was cut back by 5 bases and J by 7 bases. The CDR3 sequence is 14 residues long. In DNA form, the CDR3 reads TGTGCCAGCAGCCGACAGGGGGTGAGTGGTGAAGCTTTCTTT. Translating gives CASSRQGVSGEAFF.

V is TRBV5-4 and J is TRBJ1-2; 7 bases fit TRBD1. The ends lost 3 bases at V and 7 bases at J; junction bases unmatched: 6. This CDR3 contains 13 residues. Germline CDR1 is SGHNT and CDR2 is YYREEE (reference sequence). The CDR3 region has the DNA TGTGCCAGCAGCTGGACCCGGACAGGTGGCTACACCTTC. Translated, it gives CASSWTRTGGYTF.

The chain has TRBV6-5 and TRBJ1-2; 9 bases are a match to TRBD1. CDR3 size: 15 residues. Trimming removed 0 bases from V and 4 bases from J; junction bases left unmatched: 3. Per germline, CDR1 MNHEY and CDR2 SVGAGI. Here the CDR3 DNA reads TGTGCCAGCAGTTACTCCGGACAGGGGAGCTATGGCTACACCTTC. It codes for CASSYSGQGSYGYTF.

The chain combines TRBV5-1 with TRBJ2-1; TRBD2 is a possible D gene (6 bases). Germline V gene lookup returns CDR1 SGHRS and CDR2 YFSETQ. V lost 2 bases and J 10 bases, leaving 13 bases between the germline ends. The CDR3 extends over 13 amino acids. CDR3 DNA sequence: TGCGCCAGCAGCTTAGGGACTGAAGGGGAGCAGTTCTTC. Protein sequence: CASSLGTEGEQFF.